This note documents a single TCR beta chain sequence. Authors' data handling: Amplification of reference gene primers provided the estimated nucleated cell counts. Some clones are missing from TCRdb's copy, which holds only in-frame ones; the method was immunoSEQ multiplex PCR. The D gene and trimming were derived from the DNA, and the V and J assignments and clone size from that table. Of roughly 250,000 clones listed, roughly 84% were seen once; the top ten hold around 0.96%. The sample originates from a study of blood T cell repertoires in COVID-19. Study in general: The United States, Italy and Spain provided the acute and convalescent COVID-19 samples. Sources were T cells, B-cell-depleted T cells, or PBMCs; the material itself was cDNA or gDNA.

Looked up from germline, CDR1 is SGHRS and CDR2 is YFSETQ. This CDR3 has 14 amino acids. The J segment lost 6 bases and the V segment lost 4 bases, leaving 6 bases of the junction unmatched. Material for sequencing was peripheral blood. This TCR was recovered from a man aged 35-49 years with acute or convalescent COVID-19. This rearrangement joins TRBV5-1 to TRBJ2-7, with 11 bases aligning to TRBD1. DNA of the CDR3: TGCGCCAGCAGCACCGCCGGGACAGGGGGCGAGCAGTACTTC. Amino acids: CASSTAGTGGEQYF.